This T cell receptor beta chain was profiled in a study of blood T cell repertoires in COVID-19. Study as a whole: The cDNA or gDNA used as material had been derived from T cells, B-cell-depleted T cells, or PBMCs.

Assay used: immunoSEQ multiplex PCR; TCRdb lists only in-frame clones, some missing. This sample has 110,000 to 150,000 clones, with around 80% found just once. CDR3 size: 13 residues. Trimming removed 4 bases at V and 4 bases at J, with 8 bases between. Looked up from germline, CDR1 is MDHEN and CDR2 is SYDVKM. The sample was peripheral blood. The V and J genes are TRBV28 and TRBJ1-5; D is unclear. The receptor comes from a man in his 60s with acute or convalescent COVID-19. CDR3 bases: TGTGCCAGCAGTTCGGACTTAAATCAGCCCCAGCATTTT. This gives the protein CASSSDLNQPQHF.